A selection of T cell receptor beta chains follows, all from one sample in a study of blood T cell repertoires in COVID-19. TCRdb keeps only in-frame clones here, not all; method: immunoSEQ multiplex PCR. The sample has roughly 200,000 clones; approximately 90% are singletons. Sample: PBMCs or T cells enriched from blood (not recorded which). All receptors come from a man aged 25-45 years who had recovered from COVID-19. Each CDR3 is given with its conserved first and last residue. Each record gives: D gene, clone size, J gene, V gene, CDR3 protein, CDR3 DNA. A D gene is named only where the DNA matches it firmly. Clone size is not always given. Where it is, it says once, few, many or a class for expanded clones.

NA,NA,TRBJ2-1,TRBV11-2,CASSLVRPRFGNEQFF,TGTGCCAGCAGCTTAGTTCGCCCTAGATTTGGCAATGAGCAGTTCTTC
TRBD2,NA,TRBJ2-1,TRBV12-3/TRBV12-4,CASGTSGYNEQFF,TGTGCCAGCGGGACTAGCGGTTACAATGAGCAGTTCTTC
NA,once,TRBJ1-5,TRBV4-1,CASSPRNFRVEEEPQHF,TGCGCCAGCAGCCCAAGGAACTTCAGGGTTGAGGAAGAGCCCCAGCATTTT
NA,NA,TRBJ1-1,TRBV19,CASSIATNTEAFF,TGTGCCAGTAGTATAGCTACGAACACTGAAGCTTTCTTT
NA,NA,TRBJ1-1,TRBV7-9,CATQVSDEAFF,TGTGCCACCCAAGTTAGTGATGAAGCTTTCTTT
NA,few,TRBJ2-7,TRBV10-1,CASSDGAYEQYF,TGCGCCAGCAGTGACGGGGCCTACGAGCAGTACTTC
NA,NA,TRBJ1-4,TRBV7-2,CASSLNGQLGPGEKLFF,TGTGCCAGCAGCTTAAATGGCCAGTTGGGGCCTGGGGAAAAACTGTTTTTT
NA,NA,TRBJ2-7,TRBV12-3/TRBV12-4,CASSFPGSEQYF,TGTGCCAGCAGTTTTCCAGGAAGCGAGCAGTACTTC
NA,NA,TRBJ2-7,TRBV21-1,CASRGGVYEQYF,TGTGCCAGCCGGGGGGGCGTATACGAGCAGTACTTC
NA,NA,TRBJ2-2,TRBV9,CASSVAIGANTGELFF,TGTGCCAGCAGCGTAGCGATCGGAGCGAACACCGGGGAGCTGTTTTTT
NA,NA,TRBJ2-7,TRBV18,CASSPLTVELSYEQYF,TGTGCCAGCTCACCCCTAACGGTGGAGCTGAGCTACGAGCAGTACTTC
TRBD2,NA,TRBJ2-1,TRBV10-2,CASRASGADYNEQFF,TGCGCCAGCAGAGCTAGCGGAGCGGACTACAATGAGCAGTTCTTC
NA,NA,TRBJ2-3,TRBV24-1,CATSDRGWTADTQYF,TGTGCCACCAGTGATAGGGGTTGGACAGCAGATACGCAGTATTTT
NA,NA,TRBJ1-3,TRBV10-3,CAISGRFSTIYF,TGTGCCATCAGTGGCCGTTTTAGCACCATATATTTT
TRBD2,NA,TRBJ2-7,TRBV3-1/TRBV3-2,CASSQGLAGGFRSYEQYF,TGTGCCAGCAGCCAAGGACTAGCGGGAGGTTTTAGGTCCTACGAGCAGTACTTC
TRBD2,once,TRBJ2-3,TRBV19,CASKKSSGSMIDTQYF,TGTGCCAGTAAAAAATCTAGCGGGAGTATGATTGATACGCAGTATTTT
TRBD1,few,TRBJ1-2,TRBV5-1,CASSLTTGNPGYTF,TGCGCCAGCAGCTTGACGACAGGGAATCCTGGCTACACCTTC
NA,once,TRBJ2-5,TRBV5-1,CASSWSQPGQETQYF,TGCGCCAGCAGCTGGAGTCAGCCCGGGCAAGAGACCCAGTACTTC
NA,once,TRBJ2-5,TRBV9,CASSVETPRETQYF,TGTGCCAGCAGCGTAGAGACTCCTCGAGAGACCCAGTACTTC
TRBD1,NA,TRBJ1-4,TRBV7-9,CASSTTTGGSEKLFF,TGTGCCAGCAGCACAACGACAGGGGGAAGCGAAAAACTGTTTTTT
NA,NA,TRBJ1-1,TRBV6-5,CASSYSYNPGTEAFF,TGTGCCAGCAGTTACTCGTATAATCCGGGAACTGAAGCTTTCTTT
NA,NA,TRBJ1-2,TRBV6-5,CASSTSEGLEGYTF,NA
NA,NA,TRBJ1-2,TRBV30,CAWSSGVGYGYTF,TGTGCCTGGAGTTCCGGGGTCGGCTATGGCTACACCTTC
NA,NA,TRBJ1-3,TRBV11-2,CASSPKGGSGNTIYF,TGTGCCAGCAGCCCCAAGGGGGGGTCGGGAAACACCATATATTTT
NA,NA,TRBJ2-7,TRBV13,CASSAGDKYEQYF,TGTGCCAGCAGCGCCGGGGACAAGTACGAGCAGTACTTC
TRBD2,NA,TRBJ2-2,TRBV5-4,CASSPSSGRAPGELFF,TGTGCCAGCAGCCCCTCGAGCGGGAGGGCCCCCGGGGAGCTGTTTTTT
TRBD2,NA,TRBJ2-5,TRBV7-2,CASSLGGSGGETQYF,TGTGCCAGCAGCTTAGGAGGTAGCGGGGGGGAGACCCAGTACTTC
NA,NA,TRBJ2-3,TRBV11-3,CASSSLSTDTQYF,TGTGCCAGCAGCTCGCTAAGCACAGATACGCAGTATTTT
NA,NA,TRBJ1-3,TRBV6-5,CASGGGAGNTIYF,TGTGCCAGCGGGGGGGGTGCTGGAAACACCATATATTTT
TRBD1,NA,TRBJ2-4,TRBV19,CASSILRGGQGHIQYF,TGTGCCAGTAGTATCCTAAGGGGGGGACAGGGACACATTCAGTACTTC
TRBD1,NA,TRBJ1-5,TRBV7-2,CASSTRQGGNQPQHF,TGTGCCAGCAGCACCCGACAGGGTGGCAATCAGCCCCAGCATTTT
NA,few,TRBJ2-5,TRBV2,CAATERWQETQYF,TGTGCCGCGACGGAGAGGTGGCAAGAGACCCAGTACTTC
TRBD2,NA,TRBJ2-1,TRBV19,CASSPGTSGYNEQFF,TGTGCCAGTAGTCCGGGGACTAGCGGCTACAATGAGCAGTTCTTC
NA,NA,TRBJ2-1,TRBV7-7,CASSPTGGMYNEQFF,TGTGCTAGCAGCCCTACGGGCGGGATGTACAATGAGCAGTTCTTC
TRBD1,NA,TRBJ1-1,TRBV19,CASRGQLITEAFF,TGTGCCAGTAGGGGACAGCTAATAACTGAAGCTTTCTTT
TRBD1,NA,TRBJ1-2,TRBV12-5,CASGPQGNYGYTF,TGTGCTAGTGGACCACAGGGGAACTATGGCTACACCTTC
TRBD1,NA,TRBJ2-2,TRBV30,CAWRRRQGAVPGELFF,TGTGCCTGGAGGCGACGACAGGGGGCGGTCCCCGGGGAGCTGTTTTTT
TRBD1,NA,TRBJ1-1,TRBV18,CASSPGTDYTEAFF,TGTGCCAGCTCACCAGGGACAGACTACACTGAAGCTTTCTTT
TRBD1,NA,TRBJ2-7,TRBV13,CASSLGSLTGHHEQYF,TGTGCCAGCAGCTTAGGGTCTTTGACAGGGCATCACGAGCAGTACTTC
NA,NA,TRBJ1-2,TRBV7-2,CASSLTSGLSYGYTF,TGTGCCAGCAGCTTGACGTCGGGACTGAGCTATGGCTACACCTTC
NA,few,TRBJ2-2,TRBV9,CASSVGGSGTGELFF,TGTGCCAGCAGCGTAGGGGGTAGCGGCACCGGGGAGCTGTTTTTT
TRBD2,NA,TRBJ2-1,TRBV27,CASSLPVAGKSSYNEQFF,TGTGCCAGCAGTTTACCCGTAGCGGGAAAAAGCTCCTACAATGAGCAGTTCTTC
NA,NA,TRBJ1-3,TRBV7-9,CASSLAAGNSGNTIYF,TGTGCCAGCAGCTTAGCAGCAGGGAACTCTGGAAACACCATATATTTT
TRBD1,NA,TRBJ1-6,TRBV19,CASSQTGQRDSPLHF,TGTGCCAGTAGTCAAACGGGACAGAGGGATTCACCCCTCCACTTT
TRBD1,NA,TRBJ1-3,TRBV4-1,CASSQVAGTASGNTIYF,TGCGCCAGCAGCCAAGTGGCCGGGACAGCCTCTGGAAACACCATATATTTT
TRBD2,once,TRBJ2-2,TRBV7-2,CASSPRGADTGELFF,TGTGCCAGCAGCCCGCGGGGGGCTGACACCGGGGAGCTGTTTTTT
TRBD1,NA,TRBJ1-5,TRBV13,CASSQGQGGTQPQHF,TGTGCCAGCAGCCAGGGACAGGGAGGCACTCAGCCCCAGCATTTT
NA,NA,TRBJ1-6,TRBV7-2,CASSLNRLGAGSPLHF,TGTGCCAGCAGCTTAAATAGGCTGGGGGCAGGTTCACCCCTCCACTTT
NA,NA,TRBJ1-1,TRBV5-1,CASSPGQPGSTEAFF,TGCGCCAGCAGCCCAGGACAGCCGGGGAGCACTGAAGCTTTCTTT
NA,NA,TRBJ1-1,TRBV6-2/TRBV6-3,CASSTRGWRTEAFF,TGTGCCAGCAGTACTAGAGGGTGGCGCACTGAAGCTTTCTTT
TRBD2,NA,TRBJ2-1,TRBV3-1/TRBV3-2,CASSHTTSGGAFQFF,TGTGCCAGCAGCCATACTACTAGCGGGGGGGCTTTTCAGTTCTTC